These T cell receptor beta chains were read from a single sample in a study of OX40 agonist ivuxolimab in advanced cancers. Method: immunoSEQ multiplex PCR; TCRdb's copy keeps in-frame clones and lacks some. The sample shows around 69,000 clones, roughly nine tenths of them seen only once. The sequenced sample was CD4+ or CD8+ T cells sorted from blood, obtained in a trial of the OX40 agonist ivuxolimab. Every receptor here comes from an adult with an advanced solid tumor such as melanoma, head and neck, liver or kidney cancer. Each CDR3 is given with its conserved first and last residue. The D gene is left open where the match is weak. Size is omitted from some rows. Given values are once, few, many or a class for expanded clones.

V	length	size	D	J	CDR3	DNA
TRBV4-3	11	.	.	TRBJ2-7	CAQKGFYEQYF	TGCGCTCAAAAGGGGTTCTACGAGCAGTACTTC
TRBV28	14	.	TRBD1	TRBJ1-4	CASSTTGGYEKLFF	TGTGCCAGCAGTACCACAGGGGGATACGAAAAACTGTTTTTT
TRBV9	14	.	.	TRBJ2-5	CASSVTTGQETQYF	TGTGCCAGCAGCGTAACCACAGGGCAAGAGACCCAGTACTTC
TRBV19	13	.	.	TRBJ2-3	CASSRQGTDTQYF	TGTGCCAGTAGTCGGCAGGGCACAGATACGCAGTATTTT
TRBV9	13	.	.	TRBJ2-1	CASSVGSYNEQFF	TGTGCCAGCAGCGTAGGGAGTTACAATGAGCAGTTCTTC
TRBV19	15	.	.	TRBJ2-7	CASSILKGWSYEQYF	TGTGCCAGTAGTATATTGAAGGGATGGTCCTACGAGCAGTACTTC
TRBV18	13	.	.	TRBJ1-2	CASSSRQQHGYTF	TGTGCCAGCTCATCCCGACAGCAGCATGGCTACACCTTC
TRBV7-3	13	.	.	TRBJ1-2	CASSLAGASGYTF	TGTGCCAGCAGCTTAGCCGGGGCCAGTGGCTACACCTTC
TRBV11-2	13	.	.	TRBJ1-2	CASSSIGATGYTF	TGTGCCAGCAGCTCGATTGGGGCTACTGGCTACACCTTC
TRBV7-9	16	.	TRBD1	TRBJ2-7	CASSLATGGRSYEQYF	TGTGCCAGCAGCTTAGCGACAGGGGGCAGGTCCTACGAGCAGTACTTC
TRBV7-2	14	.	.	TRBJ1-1	CASSLQGVDTEAFF	TGTGCCAGCAGCTTACAAGGGGTTGACACTGAAGCTTTCTTT
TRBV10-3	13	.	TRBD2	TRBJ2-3	CAISRAGTDTQYF	TGTGCCATCAGCCGAGCGGGGACAGATACGCAGTATTTT
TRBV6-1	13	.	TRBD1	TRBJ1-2	CASSSGQGYGYTF	TGTGCCAGCAGCTCCGGACAGGGCTATGGCTACACCTTC
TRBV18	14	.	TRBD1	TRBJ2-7	CASSSGQGTYEQYF	TGTGCCAGCTCATCCGGACAGGGGACGTACGAGCAGTACTTC
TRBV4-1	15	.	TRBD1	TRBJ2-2	CASSHGQGIIGELFF	TGCGCCAGCAGCCATGGACAGGGGATTATCGGGGAGCTGTTTTTT
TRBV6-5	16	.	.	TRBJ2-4	CASSYSYMLAKNIQYF	TGTGCCAGCAGTTACTCGTATATGCTAGCCAAAAACATTCAGTACTTC
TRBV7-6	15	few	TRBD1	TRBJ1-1	CASSLEDRENTEAFF	TGTGCCAGCAGCTTAGAGGACAGGGAGAACACTGAAGCTTTCTTT
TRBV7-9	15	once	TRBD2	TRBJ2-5	CASSLSGRAQETQYF	TGTGCCAGCAGCTTGAGCGGGAGGGCCCAAGAGACCCAGTACTTC
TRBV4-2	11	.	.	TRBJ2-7	CASANSYEQYF	TGTGCCAGCGCCAACTCCTACGAGCAGTACTTC
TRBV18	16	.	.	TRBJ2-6	CASSPQGPSGANVLTF	TGTGCCAGCTCACCACAGGGTCCCTCTGGGGCCAACGTCCTGACTTTC
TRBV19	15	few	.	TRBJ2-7	CASMGSFSGSYEQYF	TGTGCCAGTATGGGGAGTTTCTCCGGCTCCTACGAGCAGTACTTC
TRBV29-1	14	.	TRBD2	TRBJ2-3	CSVTSGTSTDTQYF	TGCAGCGTTACTAGCGGGACTAGCACAGATACGCAGTATTTT
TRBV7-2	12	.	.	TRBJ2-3	CASSLSTDTQYF	TGTGCCAGCAGCCTCAGCACAGATACGCAGTATTTT
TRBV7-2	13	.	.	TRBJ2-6	CASSPSGANVLTF	TGTGCCAGCAGCCCCTCTGGGGCCAACGTCCTGACTTTC
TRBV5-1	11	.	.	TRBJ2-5	CASSFQETQYF	TGCGCCAGCAGCTTCCAAGAGACCCAGTACTTC
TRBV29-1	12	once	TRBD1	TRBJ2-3	CSVGQGGDTQYF	TGCAGCGTTGGACAGGGCGGGGATACGCAGTATTTT
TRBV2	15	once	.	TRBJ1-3	CASSVFGISGNTIYF	TGTGCCAGCAGTGTGTTTGGTATCTCTGGAAACACCATATATTTT
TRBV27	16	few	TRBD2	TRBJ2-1	CASSSTSGRTYNEQFF	TGTGCCAGCAGTTCGACTAGCGGGAGGACTTACAATGAGCAGTTCTTC
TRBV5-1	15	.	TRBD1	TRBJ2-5	CASSLDRGAEETQYF	TGCGCCAGCAGCTTGGACAGGGGTGCAGAAGAGACCCAGTACTTC
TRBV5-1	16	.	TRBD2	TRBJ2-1	CASVELAGGVVSEQFF	TGCGCCAGCGTCGAGTTAGCGGGAGGGGTGGTAAGTGAGCAGTTCTTC
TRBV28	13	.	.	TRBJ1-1	CATPTRTNTEAFF	TGTGCCACCCCGACACGGACGAACACTGAAGCTTTCTTT
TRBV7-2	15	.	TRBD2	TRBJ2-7	CASSLQAGGPYEQYF	TGTGCCAGCAGCTTACAAGCGGGAGGGCCTTACGAGCAGTACTTC
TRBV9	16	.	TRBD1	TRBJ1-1	CASSVVGTGGFTEAFF	TGTGCCAGCAGCGTAGTTGGGACAGGGGGCTTCACTGAAGCTTTCTTT
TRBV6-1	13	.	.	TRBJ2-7	CASSRTAPYEQYF	TGTGCCAGCAGTCGGACAGCTCCCTACGAGCAGTACTTC
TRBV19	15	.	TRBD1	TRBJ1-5	CASTQGGYSNQPQHF	TGTGCCAGTACCCAGGGGGGGTATAGCAATCAGCCCCAGCATTTT
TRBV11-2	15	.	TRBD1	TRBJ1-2	CASSLTRTGNYGYTF	TGTGCCAGCAGCTTGACACGGACAGGAAACTATGGCTACACCTTC
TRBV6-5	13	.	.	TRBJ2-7	CASSYSSRYEQYF	TGTGCCAGCAGTTACAGCTCGCGGTACGAGCAGTACTTC
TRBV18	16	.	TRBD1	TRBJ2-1	CASSPLDRAVYNEQFF	TGTGCCAGCTCACCCCTGGACAGGGCCGTCTACAATGAGCAGTTCTTC
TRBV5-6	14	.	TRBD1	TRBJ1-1	CASSGNRGGTEAFF	TGTGCCAGCAGCGGGAACAGGGGAGGCACTGAAGCTTTCTTT
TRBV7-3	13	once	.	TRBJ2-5	CASSPELQETQYF	TGTGCCAGCAGCCCGGAACTACAAGAGACCCAGTACTTC
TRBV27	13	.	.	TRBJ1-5	CASSLSGWQPQHF	TGTGCCAGCAGTTTATCAGGGTGGCAGCCCCAGCATTTT
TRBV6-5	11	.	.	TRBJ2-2	CASTGDRELFF	TGTGCCAGCACTGGGGACCGGGAGCTGTTTTTT
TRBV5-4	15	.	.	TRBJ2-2	CASSSRDAEWGVLFF	TGTGCCAGCAGCTCTCGGGACGCAGAATGGGGAGTGCTGTTTTTT
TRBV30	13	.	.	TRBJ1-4	CAWSVLSGEKLFF	TGTGCCTGGAGTGTACTCAGCGGGGAAAAACTGTTTTTT
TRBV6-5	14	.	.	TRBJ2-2	CASSYAGGTGELFF	TGTGCCAGCAGTTACGCTGGTGGCACCGGGGAGCTGTTTTTT